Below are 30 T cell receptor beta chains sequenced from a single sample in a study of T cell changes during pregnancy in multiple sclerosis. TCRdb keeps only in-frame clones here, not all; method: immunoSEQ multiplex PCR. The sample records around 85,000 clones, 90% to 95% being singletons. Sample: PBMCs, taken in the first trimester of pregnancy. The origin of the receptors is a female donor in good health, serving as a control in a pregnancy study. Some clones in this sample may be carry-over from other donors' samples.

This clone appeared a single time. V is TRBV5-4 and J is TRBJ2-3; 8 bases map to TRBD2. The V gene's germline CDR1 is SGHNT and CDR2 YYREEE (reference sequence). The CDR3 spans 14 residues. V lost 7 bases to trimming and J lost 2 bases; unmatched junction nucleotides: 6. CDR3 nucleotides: TGTGCCAGCCGGGGGGGGGAGACCACAGATACGCAGTATTTT. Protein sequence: CASRGGETTDTQYF.

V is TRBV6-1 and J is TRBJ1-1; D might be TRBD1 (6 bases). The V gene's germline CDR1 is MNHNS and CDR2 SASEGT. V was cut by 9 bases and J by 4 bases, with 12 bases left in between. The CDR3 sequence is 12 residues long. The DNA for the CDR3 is TGTGCCAGTCGTCAGGGGTTCACTGAAGCTTTCTTT. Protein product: CASRQGFTEAFF.

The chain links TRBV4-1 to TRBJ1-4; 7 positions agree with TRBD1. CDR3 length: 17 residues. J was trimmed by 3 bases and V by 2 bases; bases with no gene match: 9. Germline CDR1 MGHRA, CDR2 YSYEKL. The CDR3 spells CASSQPTRGTANEKLFF. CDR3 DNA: TGCGCCAGCAGCCAACCGACCCGCGGGACAGCTAATGAAAAACTGTTTTTT.

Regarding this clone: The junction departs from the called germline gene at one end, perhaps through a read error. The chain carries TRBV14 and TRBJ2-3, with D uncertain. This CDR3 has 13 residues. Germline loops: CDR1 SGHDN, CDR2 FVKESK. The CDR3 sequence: CASSQTGETPWVF. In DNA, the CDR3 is TGTGCCAGCAGCCAAACTGGAGAGACCCCCTGGGTCTTT.

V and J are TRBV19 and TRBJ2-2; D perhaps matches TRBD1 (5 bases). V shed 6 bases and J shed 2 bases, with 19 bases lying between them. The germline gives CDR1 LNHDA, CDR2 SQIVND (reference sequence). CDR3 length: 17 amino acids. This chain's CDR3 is CASSPLPGRANTGELFF. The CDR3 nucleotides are TGTGCCAGTAGCCCCCTCCCGGGCAGGGCCAACACCGGGGAGCTGTTTTTT.

The CDR3 sequence is CSVAGGNLNSPLHF. The DNA for the CDR3 is TGCAGCGTTGCGGGAGGGAATCTAAATTCACCCCTCCACTTT. The rearrangement uses TRBV29-1 and TRBJ1-6; no clear D. Germline CDR1 is SQVTM and CDR2 is ANQGSEA. This CDR3 contains 14 residues. Trimming removed 4 bases from V and 7 bases from J, with 14 bases in between.

CDR3 DNA sequence: TGTGCCAGCAGTGGGACTAGCGGGAGGGCCCCTGAGCAGTTCTTC. Amino acids: CASSGTSGRAPEQFF. The gene calls are TRBV6-1 and TRBJ2-1; 15 bases match TRBD2. The CDR3 length is 15 residues. With V trimmed by 4 bases and J by 9 bases, 4 bases remained unmatched. Germline V gives CDR1 MNHNS, CDR2 SASEGT.

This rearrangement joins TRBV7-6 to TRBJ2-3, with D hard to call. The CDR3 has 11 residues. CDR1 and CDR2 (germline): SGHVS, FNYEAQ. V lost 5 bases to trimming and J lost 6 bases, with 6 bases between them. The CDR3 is CASSQRDTQYF. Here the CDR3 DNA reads TGTGCCAGCAGCCAGAGGGATACGCAGTATTTT.

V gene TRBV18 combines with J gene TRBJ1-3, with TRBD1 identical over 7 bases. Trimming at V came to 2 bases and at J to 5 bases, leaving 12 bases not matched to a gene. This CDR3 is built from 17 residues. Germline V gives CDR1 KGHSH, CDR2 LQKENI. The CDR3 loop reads CASSPFTGQDKRNTIYF. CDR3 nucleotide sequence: TGTGCCAGCTCACCATTTACAGGACAGGATAAGCGAAACACCATATATTTT.

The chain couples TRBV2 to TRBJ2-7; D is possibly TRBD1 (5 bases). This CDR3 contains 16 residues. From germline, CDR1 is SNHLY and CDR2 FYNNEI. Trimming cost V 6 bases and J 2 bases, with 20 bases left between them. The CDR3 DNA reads TGTGCCAGCAGGTTAGTCTGGGGCGGAGCAGCCTACGAGCAGTACTTC. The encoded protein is CASRLVWGGAAYEQYF.

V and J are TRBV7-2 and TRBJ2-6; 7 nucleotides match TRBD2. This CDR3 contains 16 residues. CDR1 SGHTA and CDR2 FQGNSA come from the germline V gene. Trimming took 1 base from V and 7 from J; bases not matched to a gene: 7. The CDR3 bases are TGTGCCAGCAGCTTAGATTGGGGGGGTAGAGCCAACGTCCTGACTTTC. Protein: CASSLDWGGRANVLTF.

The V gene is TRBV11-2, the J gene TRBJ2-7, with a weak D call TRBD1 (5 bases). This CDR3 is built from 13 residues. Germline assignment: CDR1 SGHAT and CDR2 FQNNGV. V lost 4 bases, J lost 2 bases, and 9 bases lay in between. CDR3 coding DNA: TGTGCCAGCAGCTCGGACATAACCTACGAGCAGTACTTC. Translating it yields CASSSDITYEQYF.

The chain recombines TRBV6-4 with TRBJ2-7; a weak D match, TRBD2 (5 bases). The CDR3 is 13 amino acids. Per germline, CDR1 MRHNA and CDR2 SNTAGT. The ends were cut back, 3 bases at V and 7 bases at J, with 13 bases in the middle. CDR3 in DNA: TGTGCCAGCAGTGATTCCGCTACGGGGGAGCAGTACTTC. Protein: CASSDSATGEQYF.

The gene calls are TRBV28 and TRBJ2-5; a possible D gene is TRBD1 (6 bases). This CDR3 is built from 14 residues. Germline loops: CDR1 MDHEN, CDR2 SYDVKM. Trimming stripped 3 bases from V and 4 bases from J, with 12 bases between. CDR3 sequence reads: CASSLPPGAETQYF. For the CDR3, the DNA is TGTGCCAGCAGTTTGCCGCCAGGGGCAGAGACCCAGTACTTC.

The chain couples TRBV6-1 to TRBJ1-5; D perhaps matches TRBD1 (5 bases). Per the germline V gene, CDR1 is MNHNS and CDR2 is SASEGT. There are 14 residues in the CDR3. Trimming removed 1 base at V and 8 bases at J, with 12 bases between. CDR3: CASSEGSRAKPQHF. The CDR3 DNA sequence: TGTGCCAGCAGTGAAGGGTCCAGGGCAAAGCCCCAGCATTTT.

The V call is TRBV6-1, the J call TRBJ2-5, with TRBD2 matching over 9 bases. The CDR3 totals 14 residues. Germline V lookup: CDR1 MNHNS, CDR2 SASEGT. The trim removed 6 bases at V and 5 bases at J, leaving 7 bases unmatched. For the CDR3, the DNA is TGTGCCAGCAGCTGGAGCGGGGGGATTGAGACCCAGTACTTC. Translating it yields CASSWSGGIETQYF.

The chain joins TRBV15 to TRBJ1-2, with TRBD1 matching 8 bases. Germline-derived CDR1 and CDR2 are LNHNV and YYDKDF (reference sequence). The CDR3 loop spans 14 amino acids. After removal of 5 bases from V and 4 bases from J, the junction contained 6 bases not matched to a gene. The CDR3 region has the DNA TGTGCCACCAGCTATGGACAGGGACTCTATGGCTACACCTTC. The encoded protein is CATSYGQGLYGYTF. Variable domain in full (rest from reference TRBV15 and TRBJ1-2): DAMVIQNPRYQVTQFGKPVTLSCSQTLNHNVMYWYQQKSSQAPKLLFHYYDKDFNNEADTPDNFQSRRPNTSFCFLDIRSPGLGDTAMYLCATSYGQGLYGYTFGSGTRLTVV.

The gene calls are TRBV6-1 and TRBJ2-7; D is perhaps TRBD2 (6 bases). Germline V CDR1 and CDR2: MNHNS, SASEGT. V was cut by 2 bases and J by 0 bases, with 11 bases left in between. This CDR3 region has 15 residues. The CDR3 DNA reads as TGTGCCAGCAGTGAAAGAGGAGGGGACTCCTACGAGCAGTACTTC. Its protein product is CASSERGGDSYEQYF.

The CDR3 nucleotides are TGTGCCAGCAGCTTATCACAGAAGGAGACCCAGTACTTC. This translates into CASSLSQKETQYF. The J gene is TRBJ2-5, the V gene TRBV11-1; no clear D. Germline CDR1 SGHAT, CDR2 FQDESV (reference sequence). The CDR3 has 13 residues. The V gene lost 2 bases and the J gene lost 5 bases, with 9 bases spanning the gap.

The CDR3 spells CASSSGTGGWNEQFF. The CDR3 DNA follows: TGCGCCAGCAGCTCCGGGACAGGGGGCTGGAATGAGCAGTTCTTC. The V and J genes are TRBV5-1 and TRBJ2-1, with TRBD1 identical over 12 bases. Germline V gene sequence: CDR1 SGHRS, CDR2 YFSETQ. The CDR3 extends over 15 amino acids. J was trimmed by 7 bases and V by 3 bases; bases with no gene match: 5.

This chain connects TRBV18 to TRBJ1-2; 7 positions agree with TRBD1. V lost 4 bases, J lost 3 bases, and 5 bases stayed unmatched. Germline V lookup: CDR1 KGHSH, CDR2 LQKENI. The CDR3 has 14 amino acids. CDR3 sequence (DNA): TGTGCCAGCTCACTAACCGGGACAGACTATGGCTACACCTTC. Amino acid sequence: CASSLTGTDYGYTF.

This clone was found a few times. The CDR3 loop is CASSLEGWSTEAFF. CDR3 in DNA: TGTGCCAGCAGTTTAGAGGGATGGAGCACTGAAGCTTTCTTT. V and J are TRBV27 and TRBJ1-1; D is ambiguous. Germline V gives CDR1 MNHEY, CDR2 SMNVEV (reference sequence). This CDR3 has 14 amino acids. The ends were cut back, 2 bases at V and 4 bases at J, with 11 bases in the middle.

DNA for the CDR3: TGTGCCAGCAGCTCCCGGGGGAAGGGATGGGACACTGAAGCTTTCTTT. Translated: CASSSRGKGWDTEAFF. V gene TRBV7-8 combines with J gene TRBJ1-1; the D gene is possibly TRBD1 (5 bases). Trimming took 4 bases from V and 3 from J, leaving 18 bases between them. This CDR3 contains 16 residues. CDR1 and CDR2 from the germline V gene are SGHVS and FQNEAQ.

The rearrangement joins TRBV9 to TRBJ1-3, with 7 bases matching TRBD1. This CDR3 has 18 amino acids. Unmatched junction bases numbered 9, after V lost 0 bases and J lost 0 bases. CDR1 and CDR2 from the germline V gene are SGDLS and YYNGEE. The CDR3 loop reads CASSVGVHRGLSGNTIYF. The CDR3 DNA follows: TGTGCCAGCAGCGTAGGGGTCCACAGGGGTCTCTCTGGAAACACCATATATTTT.

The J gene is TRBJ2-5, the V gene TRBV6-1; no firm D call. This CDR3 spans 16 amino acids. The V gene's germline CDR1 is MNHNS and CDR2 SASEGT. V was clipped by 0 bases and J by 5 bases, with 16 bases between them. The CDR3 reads CASSEARGDRRETQYF. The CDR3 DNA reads TGTGCCAGCAGTGAAGCGCGAGGTGACCGTCGGGAGACCCAGTACTTC.

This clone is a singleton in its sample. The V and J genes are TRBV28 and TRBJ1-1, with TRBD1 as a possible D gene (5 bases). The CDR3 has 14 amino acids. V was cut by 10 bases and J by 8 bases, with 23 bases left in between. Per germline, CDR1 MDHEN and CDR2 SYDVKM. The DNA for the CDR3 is TGTGCCAACAGCCCTCCCTTTACAGGAAGAGAAGCTTTCTTT. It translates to CANSPPFTGREAFF.

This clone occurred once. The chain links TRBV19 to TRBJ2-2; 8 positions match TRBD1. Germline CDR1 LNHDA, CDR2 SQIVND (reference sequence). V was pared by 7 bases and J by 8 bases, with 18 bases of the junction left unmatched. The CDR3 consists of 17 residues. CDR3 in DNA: TGTGCCAGTACGACGTTTGGGACAGGAAATCCCGAAGGGGAGCTGTTTTTT. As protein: CASTTFGTGNPEGELFF.

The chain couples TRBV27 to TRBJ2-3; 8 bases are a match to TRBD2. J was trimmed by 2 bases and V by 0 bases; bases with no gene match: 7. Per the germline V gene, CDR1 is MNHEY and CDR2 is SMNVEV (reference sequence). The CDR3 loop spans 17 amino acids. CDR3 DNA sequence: TGTGCCAGCAGTTTATCGTGGGCGGGGGGCCCCACAGATACGCAGTATTTT. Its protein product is CASSLSWAGGPTDTQYF.

CDR3 protein: CASTPTVTDTQYF. As DNA, the CDR3 is TGTGCCAGCACCCCGACAGTAACAGATACGCAGTATTTT. The chain carries TRBV28 and TRBJ2-3; possibly TRBD1 for D (5 bases). CDR1 is MDHEN and CDR2 is SYDVKM in the germline V gene. Deletions cut 7 bases from V and 3 bases from J, with 11 bases between. The CDR3 length is 13 residues.

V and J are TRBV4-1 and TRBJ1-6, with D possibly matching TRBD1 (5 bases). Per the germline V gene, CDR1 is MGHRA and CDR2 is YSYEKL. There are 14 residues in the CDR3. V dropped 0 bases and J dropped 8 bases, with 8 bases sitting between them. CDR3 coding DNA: TGCGCCAGCAGCCAAGATGGGGGGTATTCACCCCTCCACTTT. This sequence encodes CASSQDGGYSPLHF.